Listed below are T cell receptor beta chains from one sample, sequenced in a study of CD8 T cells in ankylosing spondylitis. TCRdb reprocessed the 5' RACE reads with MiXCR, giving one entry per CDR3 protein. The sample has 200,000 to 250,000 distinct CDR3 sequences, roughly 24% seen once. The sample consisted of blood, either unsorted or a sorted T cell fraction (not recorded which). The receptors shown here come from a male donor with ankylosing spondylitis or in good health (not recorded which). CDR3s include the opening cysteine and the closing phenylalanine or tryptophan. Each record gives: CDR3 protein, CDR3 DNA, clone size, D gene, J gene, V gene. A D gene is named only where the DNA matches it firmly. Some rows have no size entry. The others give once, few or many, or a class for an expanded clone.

CSVAGGDTEAFF TGCAGCGTTGCCGGGGGCGACACTGAAGCTTTCTTT - - TRBJ1-1 TRBV29-1
CSAGTGVGGYTF TGCAGTGCGGGGACAGGGGTAGGCGGCTACACCTTC many TRBD1 TRBJ1-2 TRBV20-1
CASSLMRKPSYEQYF TGTGCCAGCAGCTTAATGAGGAAGCCCTCCTACGAGCAGTACTTC many - TRBJ2-7 TRBV5-6
CASSPRAYEQYF TGTGCCAGCAGCCCAAGGGCTTACGAGCAGTACTTC many - TRBJ2-7 TRBV7-2
CSLTRTSGNNEQFF TGCAGCCTAACCCGGACTAGCGGGAATAATGAGCAGTTCTTC few TRBD2 TRBJ2-1 TRBV29-1
CSARGFGGQLNNEQFF TGCAGTGCTAGGGGGTTCGGGGGACAGCTAAACAATGAGCAGTTCTTC many - TRBJ2-1 TRBV20-1
CASSLRIAGPPDTQYF TGTGCCAGCAGCTTGCGAATAGCGGGACCGCCAGATACGCAGTATTTT many TRBD2 TRBJ2-3 TRBV5-5
CSASPRGIDYEQYF TGCAGTGCTAGTCCCAGGGGAATAGACTACGAGCAGTACTTC once - TRBJ2-7 TRBV20-1
CSARPSGAQETQYF TGCAGTGCTAGACCATCTGGGGCCCAGGAGACCCAGTACTTC - - TRBJ2-5 TRBV20-1
CAISGNWEGGPNEQFF TGTGCCATCAGTGGAAATTGGGAGGGGGGTCCCAATGAGCAGTTCTTC many - TRBJ2-1 TRBV10-3
CASSLAPSGEAAPAFF TGCGCCAGCAGCTTGGCCCCTTCCGGGGAGGCGGCTCCAGCTTTCTTT few - TRBJ1-1 TRBV5-1
CSARDGSSGRARQFF TGCAGTGCTAGAGATGGGTCTAGCGGGAGAGCTCGGCAGTTCTTC few TRBD2 TRBJ2-1 TRBV20-1
CASSDRLRRIETQYF TGTGCCAGCAGTGACCGACTACGCCGCATTGAGACCCAGTACTTC - - TRBJ2-5 TRBV6-1
CASSVGQASYEQYF TGTGCCAGCAGTGTTGGACAGGCTTCCTACGAGCAGTACTTC many TRBD1 TRBJ2-7 TRBV6-1
CSASLTRGNEQFF TGCAGTGCCTCTTTAACCCGGGGCAATGAGCAGTTCTTC once - TRBJ2-1 TRBV20-1
CASSRTQGWITEAFF TGTGCCAGCAGTCGAACACAGGGATGGATCACTGAAGCTTTCTTT - - TRBJ1-1 TRBV6-1
CASSRNHRTSGGTYFYNEQFF TGTGCCAGCAGCCGAAATCATAGGACTAGCGGGGGAACTTACTTCTACAATGAGCAGTTCTTC - TRBD2 TRBJ2-1 TRBV6-2/TRBV6-3
CASNGRTQETQYF TGTGCCAGCAATGGGAGGACGCAAGAGACCCAGTACTTC - - TRBJ2-5 TRBV6-6
CASSGGTDYGYTF TGTGCCAGCAGCGGGGGGACTGATTATGGCTACACCTTC many - TRBJ1-2 TRBV7-3
CASSSFRTDQETQYF TGTGCCAGCAGCTCGTTCCGGACAGACCAAGAGACCCAGTACTTC many - TRBJ2-5 TRBV7-9
CASTRGGGRHTDTQYF TGTGCCAGCACCCGTGGCGGCGGGAGACACACAGATACGCAGTATTTT many TRBD2 TRBJ2-3 TRBV6-1
CASSLVVGGETQYF TGCGCCAGCAGCTTGGTGGTGGGAGGGGAGACCCAGTACTTC few TRBD2 TRBJ2-5 TRBV5-1
CASSGTATAQYF TGTGCCAGCAGCGGGACGGCTACGGCCCAGTACTTC many - TRBJ2-5 TRBV9
CASSWPGSKNIQYF TGTGCCAGCAGCTGGCCGGGCAGTAAAAACATTCAGTACTTC few - TRBJ2-4 TRBV7-2
CASSPVGQATNTGELFF TGTGCCAGCAGTCCTGTGGGACAGGCAACGAACACCGGGGAGCTGTTTTTT - TRBD1 TRBJ2-2 TRBV6-1
CASSPRTGRNTGELFF TGTGCCAGCAGCCCCCGGACAGGCCGCAACACCGGGGAGCTGTTTTTT many TRBD1 TRBJ2-2 TRBV11-3
CASSASGGLTGELFF TGTGCCAGCAGCGCCTCAGGAGGCTTGACCGGGGAGCTGTTTTTT many - TRBJ2-2 TRBV9
CSARGDRTPYGYTF TGCAGTGCTAGAGGGGACAGAACACCCTATGGCTACACCTTC - TRBD1 TRBJ1-2 TRBV20-1
CASSLGGLAGISYEQYF TGCGCCAGCAGCTTGGGTGGACTAGCGGGGATATCCTACGAGCAGTACTTC - TRBD2 TRBJ2-7 TRBV5-1
CAISDPGGMNTEAFF TGTGCCATCAGTGATCCAGGGGGGATGAACACTGAAGCTTTCTTT few TRBD1 TRBJ1-1 TRBV10-3
CASSLARSQETQYF TGTGCCAGCAGTTTAGCCCGGAGCCAAGAGACCCAGTACTTC - - TRBJ2-5 TRBV12-3/TRBV12-4
CASSQGPRKISGANVLTF TGCGCCAGCAGCCAAGGACCAAGGAAGATCTCTGGGGCCAACGTCCTGACTTTC - - TRBJ2-6 TRBV4-1
CSVKTRLVSYNEQFF TGCAGCGTAAAAACACGGTTGGTTAGCTACAATGAGCAGTTCTTC - - TRBJ2-1 TRBV29-1
CASSLGQPGINEQFF TGTGCCAGCAGCTTGGGACAACCGGGGATAAATGAGCAGTTCTTC - - TRBJ2-1 TRBV5-4
CASSPDRGVRAQYF TGTGCCAGCAGCCCCGATAGAGGCGTGAGGGCCCAGTACTTC few - TRBJ2-5 TRBV7-2
CAWSPSRTAPYEQYF TGTGCCTGGAGCCCGTCCCGGACTGCTCCCTACGAGCAGTACTTC - - TRBJ2-7 TRBV30
CASSQGLAGFPETQYF TGTGCCAGCAGCCAAGGGCTAGCGGGATTCCCGGAGACCCAGTACTTC many TRBD2 TRBJ2-5 TRBV3-1
CASSQDRTGDSYEQYF TGTGCCAGCAGCCAAGATCGGACAGGTGACTCCTACGAGCAGTACTTC many TRBD1 TRBJ2-7 TRBV4-2
CASSLGRPLVFF TGTGCCAGCAGTTTGGGCAGGCCCTTGGTTTTCTTT many - TRBJ1-1 TRBV12-3/TRBV12-4
CASSPRTGGVAKNIQYF TGTGCCAGCAGCCCCCGGACTGGGGGAGTAGCCAAAAACATTCAGTACTTC many - TRBJ2-4 TRBV11-2
CSVDSIFGQGEAFF TGCAGCGTCGATTCAATTTTCGGACAGGGTGAAGCTTTCTTT - TRBD1 TRBJ1-1 TRBV29-1
CASSNAGGFGNTIYF TGTGCCAGCAGTAATGCAGGGGGCTTTGGAAACACCATATATTTT many TRBD1 TRBJ1-3 TRBV25-1
CASRETGLAAINEQFF TGCGCCAGCAGAGAGACAGGACTAGCGGCCATCAATGAGCAGTTCTTC many TRBD2 TRBJ2-1 TRBV5-1